A selection of T cell receptor beta chains follows, all from one sample in a study of shared clonotypes between healthy human individuals. Sequenced by immunoSEQ multiplex PCR; TCRdb stores in-frame clones only, minus some. The sample shows about 510,000 clones, about 80% of them seen only once. Specimen: PBMCs. The receptors derive from a woman aged 35 to 49 in good health. Some clones in this sample may be carry-over from other donors' samples. The CDR3 runs from the conserved cysteine through the conserved F or W. The D gene is left open where the match is weak. Clone size is shown for a subset of rows, as once, few, many or a class of expanded clone.

D gene,J gene,V gene,clone size,CDR3 protein,CDR3 DNA
TRBD2,TRBJ2-1,TRBV7-3,once,CASSLASGQYNEQFF,TGTGCCAGCAGCTTAGCTAGCGGTCAGTACAATGAGCAGTTCTTC
.,TRBJ1-4,TRBV18,.,CASSPLESGAMVFF,TGTGCCAGCTCACCACTCGAGTCAGGGGCAATGGTGTTTTTT
TRBD1,TRBJ1-2,TRBV6-1,.,CASSEGQGYGGYTF,TGTGCCAGCAGTGAAGGACAGGGGTATGGTGGCTACACCTTC
.,TRBJ2-1,TRBV6-5,.,CASTDRDEQFF,TGTGCCAGCACCGATAGGGATGAGCAGTTCTTC
.,TRBJ2-6,TRBV7-3,.,CASSRGAPGANVLTF,TGTGCCAGCAGCCGAGGGGCCCCTGGGGCCAACGTCCTGACTTTC
.,TRBJ2-7,TRBV29-1,.,CSVEAPGDEQYF,TGCAGCGTTGAAGCACCGGGTGACGAGCAGTACTTC
TRBD2,TRBJ2-4,TRBV11-3,once,CASSPRRGELAKNIQYF,TGTGCCAGCAGCCCCCGCCGGGGGGAGTTAGCCAAAAACATTCAGTACTTC
.,TRBJ2-1,TRBV5-6,.,CASSWGAGWNEQFF,TGTGCCAGCAGCTGGGGAGCAGGGTGGAATGAGCAGTTCTTC
.,TRBJ2-7,TRBV9,.,CASSVAGRAYEQYF,TGTGCCAGCAGCGTAGCAGGCAGGGCCTACGAGCAGTACTTC
TRBD2,TRBJ2-1,TRBV7-2,.,CASSLATPGLAGKNEQFF,TGTGCCAGCAGCTTAGCCACCCCGGGACTAGCGGGAAAGAATGAGCAGTTCTTC
TRBD1,TRBJ1-3,TRBV5-1,.,CASSLDRGSSGNTIYF,TGCGCCAGCAGCTTGGACAGGGGAAGCTCTGGAAACACCATATATTTT
TRBD2,TRBJ2-7,TRBV2,.,CASRWGGRLYEQYF,TGTGCCAGCAGATGGGGCGGGAGACTGTACGAGCAGTACTTC
TRBD2,TRBJ2-1,TRBV7-8,.,CASSLGTSGIHEQFF,TGTGCCAGCAGCCTAGGGACTAGCGGGATCCATGAGCAGTTCTTC
TRBD1,TRBJ1-1,TRBV19,.,CASSRTGVNTEAFF,TGTGCCAGTAGTAGAACAGGGGTGAACACTGAAGCTTTCTTT
TRBD1,TRBJ2-2,TRBV16,.,CASRQGSGGELFF,TGTGCCAGCCGACAGGGAAGTGGCGGGGAGCTGTTTTTT
TRBD1,TRBJ2-7,TRBV10-3,.,CAISDLGQGHYEQYF,TGTGCCATCAGTGATCTAGGACAGGGCCACTACGAGCAGTACTTC
.,TRBJ2-1,TRBV6-5,.,CASSRENEQFF,TGTGCCAGCAGCCGTGAAAATGAGCAGTTCTTC
.,TRBJ2-1,TRBV5-1,.,CASSLISVRAEQFF,TGCGCCAGCAGCTTAATTTCGGTCAGAGCCGAGCAGTTCTTC
TRBD1,TRBJ2-1,TRBV11-2,.,CASSLQGQGSWNEQFF,TGTGCCAGCAGCTTACAGGGACAGGGGTCGTGGAATGAGCAGTTCTTC
.,TRBJ2-7,TRBV28,.,CASSPPGAQSYEQYF,TGTGCCAGCAGTCCCCCAGGGGCTCAGTCCTACGAGCAGTACTTC
.,TRBJ2-7,TRBV28,.,CASSFSPYEQYF,TGTGCCAGCAGTTTTAGTCCCTACGAGCAGTACTTC
.,TRBJ1-3,TRBV9,.,CASSVTQGSGNTIYF,TGTGCCAGCAGCGTAACTCAGGGCTCTGGAAACACCATATATTTT
.,TRBJ1-1,TRBV27,.,CASSLYSVGFTNTEAFF,TGTGCCAGCAGTTTATATAGCGTTGGCTTCACGAACACTGAAGCTTTCTTT
.,TRBJ2-3,TRBV11-1,.,CASSLNVVDTQYF,TGTGCCAGCAGCTTAAACGTGGTGGATACGCAGTATTTT